Included here is one TCR beta chain sequence, with context. Antigen unknown. This record belongs to a study of vaccination effects on CD4 cells after COVID-19. Sequencing was preceded by expansion of antigen-specific CD4+ T cells with viral peptide pools in the ViraFEST assay. Following 10 days of culture, CD4+ T cells were isolated. In the vaccine recipients, nucleocapsid antibodies were negative and there was no prior SARS-CoV-2 infection. The culture medium for 1.5 million to 2 million PBMC per well included about 9 IU/ml IL-2 and roughly 10 ug/ml peptides. V dropped 3 bases and J dropped 4; count of bases not matched to a gene: 9. The CDR3 is 15 residues long. Germline V gene lookup returns CDR1 GTSNPN and CDR2 SVGIG (reference sequence). Clones were sequenced by immunoSEQ multiplex PCR, and TCRdb holds only the in-frame ones, with some missing. The sample carries about 73,000 clones, over 70% recorded once.

The TCR comes from a human donor who received a COVID-19 vaccine. The chain employs TRBV30 and TRBJ1-5; 7 nucleotides align to TRBD1. This specimen was CD4+ T cells from PBMCs cultured with SARS-CoV-2 spike peptides, taken before COVID-19 vaccination. DNA of the CDR3: TGTGCCTGGAGCGAAGGACAGGTGAGGAATCAGCCCCAGCATTTT. It is translated as CAWSEGQVRNQPQHF.